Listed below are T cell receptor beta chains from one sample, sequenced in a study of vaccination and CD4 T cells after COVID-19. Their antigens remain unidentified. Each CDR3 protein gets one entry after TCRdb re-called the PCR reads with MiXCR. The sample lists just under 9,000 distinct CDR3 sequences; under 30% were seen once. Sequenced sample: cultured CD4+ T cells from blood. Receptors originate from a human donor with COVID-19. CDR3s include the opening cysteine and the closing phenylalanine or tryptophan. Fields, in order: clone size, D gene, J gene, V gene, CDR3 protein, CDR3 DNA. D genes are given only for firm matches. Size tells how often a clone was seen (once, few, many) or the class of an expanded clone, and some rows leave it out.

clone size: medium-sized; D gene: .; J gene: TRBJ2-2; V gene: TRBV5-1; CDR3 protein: CASSLVGTNTGELFF; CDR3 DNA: TGCGCCAGCAGCTTGGTAGGGACGAACACCGGGGAGCTGTTTTTT
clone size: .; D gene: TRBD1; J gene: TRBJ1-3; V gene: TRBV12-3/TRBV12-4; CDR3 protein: CASSRTGSGNTIYF; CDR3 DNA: TGTGCCAGCAGCCGGACAGGGAGCGGAAACACCATATATTTT
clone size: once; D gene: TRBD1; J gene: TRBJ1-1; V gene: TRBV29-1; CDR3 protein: CSVEGTGSIEAFF; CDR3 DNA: TGCAGCGTTGAAGGGACAGGGTCAATTGAAGCTTTCTTT
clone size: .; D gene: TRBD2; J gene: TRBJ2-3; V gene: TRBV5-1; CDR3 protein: CASSPLSLAGGPTDTQYF; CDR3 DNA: TGCGCCAGCAGCCCCCTTAGCCTAGCGGGGGGGCCCACAGATACGCAGTATTTT
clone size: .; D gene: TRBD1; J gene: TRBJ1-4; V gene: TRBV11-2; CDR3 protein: CASNQGTGFIEKLFF; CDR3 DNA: TGTGCCAGCAACCAGGGGACAGGGTTCATAGAAAAACTGTTTTTT
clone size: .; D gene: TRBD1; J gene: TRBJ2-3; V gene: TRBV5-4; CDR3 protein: CASSRDSLHEPQYF; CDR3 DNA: TGTGCCAGCAGCCGGGACAGCCTCCATGAGCCGCAGTATTTT
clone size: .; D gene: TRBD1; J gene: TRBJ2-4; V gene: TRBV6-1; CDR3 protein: CASNGVGTAMQLAKNIQYF; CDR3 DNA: TGTGCCAGCAACGGAGTTGGGACAGCCATGCAACTAGCCAAAAACATTCAGTACTTC
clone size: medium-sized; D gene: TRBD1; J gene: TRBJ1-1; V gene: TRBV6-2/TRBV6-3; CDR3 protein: CASSYLGQATEAFF; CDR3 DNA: TGTGCCAGCAGTTACCTGGGACAGGCCACTGAAGCTTTCTTT
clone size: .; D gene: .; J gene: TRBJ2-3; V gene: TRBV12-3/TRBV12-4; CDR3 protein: CASLRGASSTDTQYF; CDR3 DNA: TGTGCCAGCCTCCGGGGGGCTTCTAGCACAGATACGCAGTATTTT
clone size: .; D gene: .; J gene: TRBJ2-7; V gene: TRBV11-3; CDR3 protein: CASSSTYEQYF; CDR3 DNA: TGTGCCAGCAGCTCCACCTACGAGCAGTACTTC
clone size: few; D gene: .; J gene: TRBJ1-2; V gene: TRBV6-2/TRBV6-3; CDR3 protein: CASSPGGVYGYTF; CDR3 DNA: TGTGCCAGCAGCCCCGGGGGAGTCTATGGCTACACCTTC
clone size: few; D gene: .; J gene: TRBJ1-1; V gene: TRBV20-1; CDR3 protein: CSAREARGIQNTEAFF; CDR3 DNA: TGCAGTGCTAGAGAGGCCAGAGGGATACAGAACACTGAAGCTTTCTTT
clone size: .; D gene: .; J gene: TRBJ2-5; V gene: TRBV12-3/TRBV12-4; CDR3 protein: CASTARGRETQYF; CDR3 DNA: TGTGCCAGCACCGCCAGGGGAAGGGAGACCCAGTACTTC
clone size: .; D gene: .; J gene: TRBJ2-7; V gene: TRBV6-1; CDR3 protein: CASSEGTGFTYEQYF; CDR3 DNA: TGTGCCAGCAGTGAGGGAACCGGGTTTACCTACGAGCAGTACTTC
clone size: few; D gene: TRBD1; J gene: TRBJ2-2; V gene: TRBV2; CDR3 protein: CASSLERTGGTGELFF; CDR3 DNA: TGTGCCAGCAGCTTAGAAAGGACAGGGGGGACCGGGGAGCTGTTTTTT
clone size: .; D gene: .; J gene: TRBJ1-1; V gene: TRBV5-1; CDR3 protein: CASSLEGQGRNTEAFF; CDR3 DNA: TGCGCCAGCAGCTTGGAGGGACAAGGGAGGAACACTGAAGCTTTCTTT
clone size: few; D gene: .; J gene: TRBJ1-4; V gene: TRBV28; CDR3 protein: CASSGIVATNEKLFF; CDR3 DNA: TGTGCCAGCAGTGGGATCGTTGCAACTAATGAAAAACTGTTTTTT
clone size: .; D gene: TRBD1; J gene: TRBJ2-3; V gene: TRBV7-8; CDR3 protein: CASSSGGTGGGTDTQYF; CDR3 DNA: TGTGCCAGCAGCTCCGGGGGGACAGGGGGGGGTACAGATACGCAGTATTTT
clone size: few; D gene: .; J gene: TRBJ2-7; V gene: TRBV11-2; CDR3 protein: CASSLVTPYEQYF; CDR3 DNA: TGTGCCAGCAGCTTAGTTACCCCCTACGAGCAGTACTTC
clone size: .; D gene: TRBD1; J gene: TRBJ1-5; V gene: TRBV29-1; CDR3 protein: CSAAVDRGEKPQHF; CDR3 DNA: TGCAGCGCCGCGGTGGACAGGGGGGAAAAGCCCCAGCATTTT
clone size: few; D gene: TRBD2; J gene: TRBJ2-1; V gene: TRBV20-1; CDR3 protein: CSATLAGVWNEQFF; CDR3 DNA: TGCAGTGCAACCCTAGCGGGGGTGTGGAATGAGCAGTTCTTC
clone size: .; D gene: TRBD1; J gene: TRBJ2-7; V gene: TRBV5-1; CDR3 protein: CASSEWTGGEQYF; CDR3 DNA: TGCGCCAGCAGCGAATGGACAGGGGGCGAGCAGTACTTC
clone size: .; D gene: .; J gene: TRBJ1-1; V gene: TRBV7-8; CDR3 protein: CASSLVGRANTEAFF; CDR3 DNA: TGTGCCAGCAGCTTAGTTGGCAGGGCGAACACTGAAGCTTTCTTT
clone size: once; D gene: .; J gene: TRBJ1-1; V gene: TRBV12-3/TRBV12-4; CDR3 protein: CASSLGGLGGGTEAFF; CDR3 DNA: TGTGCCAGCAGTTTAGGGGGATTGGGGGGCGGGACTGAAGCTTTCTTT
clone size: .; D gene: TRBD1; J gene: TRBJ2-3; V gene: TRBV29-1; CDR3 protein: CSVPGQVGDTQYF; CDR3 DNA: TGCAGCGTCCCGGGACAGGTAGGAGATACGCAGTATTTT
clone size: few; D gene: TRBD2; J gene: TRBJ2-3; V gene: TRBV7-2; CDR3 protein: CASSWTSGGADTQYF; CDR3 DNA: TGTGCCAGCAGCTGGACTAGCGGGGGGGCAGATACGCAGTATTTT
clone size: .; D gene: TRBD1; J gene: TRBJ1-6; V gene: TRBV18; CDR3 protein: CASSPTTGESSPLHF; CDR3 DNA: TGTGCCAGCTCACCAACGACAGGGGAGAGTTCACCCCTCCACTTT
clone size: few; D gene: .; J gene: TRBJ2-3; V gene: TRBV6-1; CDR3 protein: CASSAEDRRYTDTQYF; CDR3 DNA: TGTGCCAGCAGTGCCGAGGACAGACGATACACAGATACGCAGTATTTT
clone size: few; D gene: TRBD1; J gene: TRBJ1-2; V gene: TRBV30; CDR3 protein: CAWSFGTGSGYTF; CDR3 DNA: TGTGCCTGGAGTTTCGGGACAGGGAGTGGCTACACCTTC
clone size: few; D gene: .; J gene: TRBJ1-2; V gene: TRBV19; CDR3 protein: CASSPRAGQGQNYGYTF; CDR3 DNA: TGTGCCAGTAGTCCCCGGGCGGGGCAGGGACAAAACTATGGCTACACCTTC
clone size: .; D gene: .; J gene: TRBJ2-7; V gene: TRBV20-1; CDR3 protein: CSAKGRGRSYEQYF; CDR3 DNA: TGCAGTGCAAAGGGGAGGGGGCGCTCCTACGAGCAGTACTTC
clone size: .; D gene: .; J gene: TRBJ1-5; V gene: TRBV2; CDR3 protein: CASSESMGSNQPRHF; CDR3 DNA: TGTGCCAGCAGTGAGTCGATGGGGAGCAATCAGCCCCGGCATTTT
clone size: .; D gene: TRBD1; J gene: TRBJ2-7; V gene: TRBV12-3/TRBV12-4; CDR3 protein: CASSLRDSNEQYF; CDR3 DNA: TGTGCCAGCAGTTTGAGGGACAGCAACGAGCAGTACTTC
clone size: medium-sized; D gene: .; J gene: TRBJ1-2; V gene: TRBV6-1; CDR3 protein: CASRRIQDSKAGYTF; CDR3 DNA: TGTGCCAGCCGTCGCATACAGGACTCTAAAGCCGGCTACACCTTC